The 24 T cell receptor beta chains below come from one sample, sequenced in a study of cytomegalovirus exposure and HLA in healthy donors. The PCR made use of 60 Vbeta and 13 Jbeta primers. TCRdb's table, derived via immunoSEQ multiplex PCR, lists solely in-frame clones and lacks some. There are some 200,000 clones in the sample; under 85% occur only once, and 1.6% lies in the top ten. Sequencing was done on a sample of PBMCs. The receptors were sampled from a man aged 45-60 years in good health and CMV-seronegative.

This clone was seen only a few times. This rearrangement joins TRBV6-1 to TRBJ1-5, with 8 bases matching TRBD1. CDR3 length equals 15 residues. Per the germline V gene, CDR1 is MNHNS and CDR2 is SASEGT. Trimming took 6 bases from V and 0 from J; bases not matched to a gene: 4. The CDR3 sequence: CASSVDRASNQPQHF. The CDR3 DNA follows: TGTGCCAGCAGCGTGGACAGGGCTAGCAATCAGCCCCAGCATTTT.

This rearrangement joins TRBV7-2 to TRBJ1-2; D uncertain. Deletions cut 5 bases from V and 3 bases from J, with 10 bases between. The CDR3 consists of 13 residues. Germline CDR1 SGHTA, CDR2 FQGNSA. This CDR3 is CASSPARDYGYTF. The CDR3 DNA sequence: TGTGCCAGCAGCCCTGCCCGGGACTATGGCTACACCTTC.

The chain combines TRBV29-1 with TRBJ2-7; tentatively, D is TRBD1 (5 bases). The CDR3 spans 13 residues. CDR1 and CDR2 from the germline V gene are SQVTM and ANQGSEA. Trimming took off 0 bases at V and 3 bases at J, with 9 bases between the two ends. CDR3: CSVEDLQDYEQYF. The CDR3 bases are TGCAGCGTTGAAGATCTACAGGACTACGAGCAGTACTTC.

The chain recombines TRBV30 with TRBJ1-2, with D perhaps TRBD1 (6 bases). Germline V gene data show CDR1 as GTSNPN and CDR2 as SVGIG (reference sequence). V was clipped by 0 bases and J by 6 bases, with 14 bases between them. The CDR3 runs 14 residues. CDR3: CAWSVRVGADGYTF. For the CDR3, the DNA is TGTGCCTGGAGTGTACGAGTGGGGGCTGATGGCTACACCTTC. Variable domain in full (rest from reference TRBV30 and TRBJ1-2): SQTIHQWPATLVQPVGSPLSLECTVEGTSNPNLYWYRQAAGRGLQLLFYSVGIGQISSEVPQNLSASRPQDRQFILSSKKLLLSDSGFYLCAWSVRVGADGYTFGSGTRLTVV.

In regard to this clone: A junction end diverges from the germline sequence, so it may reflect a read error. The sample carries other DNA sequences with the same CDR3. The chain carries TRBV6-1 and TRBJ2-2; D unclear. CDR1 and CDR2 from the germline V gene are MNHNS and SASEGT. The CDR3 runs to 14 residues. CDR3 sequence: CASSEVVDPGELFF. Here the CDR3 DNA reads TGTGCCAGCAGCGAAGTGGTAGATCCCGGGGAGCTGTTTTTT.

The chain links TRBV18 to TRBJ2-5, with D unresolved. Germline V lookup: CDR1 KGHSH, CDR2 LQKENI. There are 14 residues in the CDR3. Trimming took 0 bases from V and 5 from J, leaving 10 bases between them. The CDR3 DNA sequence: TGTGCCAGCTCACCACCGTCTACCTGGGAGACCCAGTACTTC. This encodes CASSPPSTWETQYF. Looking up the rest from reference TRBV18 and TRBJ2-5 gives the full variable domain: NAGVMQNPRHLVRRRGQEARLRCSPMKGHSHVYWYRQLPEEGLKFMVYLQKENIIDESGMPKERFSAEFPKEGPSILRIQQVVRGDSAAYFCASSPPSTWETQYFGPGTRLLVL.

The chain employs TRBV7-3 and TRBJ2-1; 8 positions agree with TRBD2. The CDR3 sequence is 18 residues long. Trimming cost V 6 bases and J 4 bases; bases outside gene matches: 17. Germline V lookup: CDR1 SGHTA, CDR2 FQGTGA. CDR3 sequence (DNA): TGTGCCAGCAGTCTCGCGGCCGCGGGAGGTGAGGGTTACAATGAGCAGTTCTTC. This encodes CASSLAAAGGEGYNEQFF.

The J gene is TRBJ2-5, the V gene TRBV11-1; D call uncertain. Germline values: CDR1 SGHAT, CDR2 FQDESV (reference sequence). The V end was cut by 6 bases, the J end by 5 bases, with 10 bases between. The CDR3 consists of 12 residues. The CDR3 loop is CASRPDGETQYF. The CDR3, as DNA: TGTGCCAGCAGGCCCGACGGGGAGACCCAGTACTTC.

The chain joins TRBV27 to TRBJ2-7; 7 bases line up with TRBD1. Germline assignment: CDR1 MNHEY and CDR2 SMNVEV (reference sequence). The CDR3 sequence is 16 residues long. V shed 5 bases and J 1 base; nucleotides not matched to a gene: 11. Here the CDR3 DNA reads TGTGCCAGCAGTCTTACCGACAGGGCCATTTCCTACGAGCAGTACTTC. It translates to CASSLTDRAISYEQYF.

CDR3 region: CASRGGYGGYTF. DNA of the CDR3: TGCGCCAGCAGGGGAGGGTACGGTGGCTACACCTTC. The rearrangement uses TRBV4-3 and TRBJ1-2; no definite D call. Germline V lookup: CDR1 LGHNA, CDR2 YSLEER. V lost 6 bases and J 7 bases, leaving 12 bases between the germline ends. CDR3 size: 12 residues.

The CDR3 loop is CASSRRGQQETQYF. The CDR3 DNA reads as TGTGCCAGCAGCCGCAGGGGACAGCAAGAGACCCAGTACTTC. This chain connects TRBV7-2 to TRBJ2-5; TRBD1 matches 7 bases. V trimming: 5 bases; J trimming: 2 bases; junction bases outside the gene matches: 5. There are 14 residues in the CDR3. The germline V gene has CDR1 SGHTA and CDR2 FQGNSA.

The CDR3 spells CSVEDPPGAGNTIYF. DNA of the CDR3: TGCAGCGTTGAAGATCCTCCCGGGGCTGGAAACACCATATATTTT. The chain couples TRBV29-1 to TRBJ1-3; D is uncertain. The germline V and J ends were trimmed by 0 bases and 2 bases, with 11 bases remaining between them. Germline-derived CDR1 and CDR2 are SQVTM and ANQGSEA. The CDR3 runs 15 residues.

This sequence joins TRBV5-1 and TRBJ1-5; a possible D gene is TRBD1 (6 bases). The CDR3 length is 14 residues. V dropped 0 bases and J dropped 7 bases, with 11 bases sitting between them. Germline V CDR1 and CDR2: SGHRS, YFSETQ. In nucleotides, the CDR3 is TGCGCCAGCAGCTTGGAACAGGGCGGGCAGCCCCAGCATTTT. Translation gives CASSLEQGGQPQHF.

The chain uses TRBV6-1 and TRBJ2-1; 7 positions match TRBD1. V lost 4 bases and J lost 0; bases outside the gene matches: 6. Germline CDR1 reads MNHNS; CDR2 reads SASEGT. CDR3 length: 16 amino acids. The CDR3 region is CASSGQGTSSYNEQFF. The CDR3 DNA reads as TGTGCCAGCAGTGGACAGGGAACCAGCTCCTACAATGAGCAGTTCTTC.

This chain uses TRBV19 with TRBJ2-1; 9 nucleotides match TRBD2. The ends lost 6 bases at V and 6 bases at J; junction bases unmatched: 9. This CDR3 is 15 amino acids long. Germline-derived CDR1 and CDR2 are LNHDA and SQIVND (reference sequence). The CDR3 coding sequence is TGTGCCAGTAGGGTGACTAGCGGAGGCCTCAATGAGCAGTTCTTC. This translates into CASRVTSGGLNEQFF.

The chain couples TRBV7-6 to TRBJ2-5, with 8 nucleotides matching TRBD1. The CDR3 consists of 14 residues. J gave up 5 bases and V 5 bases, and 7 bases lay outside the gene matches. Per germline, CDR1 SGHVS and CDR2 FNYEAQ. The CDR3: CASSPRRGRETQYF. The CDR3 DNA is TGTGCCAGCAGCCCGCGCAGGGGGCGTGAGACCCAGTACTTC. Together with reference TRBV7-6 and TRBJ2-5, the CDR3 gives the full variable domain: GAGVSQSPRYKVTKRGQDVALRCDPISGHVSLYWYRQALGQGPEFLTYFNYEAQQDKSGLPNDRFSAERPEGSISTLTIQRTEQRDSAMYRCASSPRRGRETQYFGPGTRLLVL.

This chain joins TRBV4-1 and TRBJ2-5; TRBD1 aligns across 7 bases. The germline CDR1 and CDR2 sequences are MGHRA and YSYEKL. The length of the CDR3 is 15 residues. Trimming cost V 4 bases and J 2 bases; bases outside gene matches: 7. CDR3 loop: CASSRPGQPQETQYF. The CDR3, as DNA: TGCGCCAGCAGCCGGCCGGGACAGCCACAAGAGACCCAGTACTTC.

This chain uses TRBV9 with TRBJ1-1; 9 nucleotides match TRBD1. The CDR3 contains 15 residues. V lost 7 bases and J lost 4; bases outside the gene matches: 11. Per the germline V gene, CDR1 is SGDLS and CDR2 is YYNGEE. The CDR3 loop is CASGKGQTGGTEAFF. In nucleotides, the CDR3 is TGTGCCAGCGGTAAAGGCCAGACAGGGGGCACTGAAGCTTTCTTT. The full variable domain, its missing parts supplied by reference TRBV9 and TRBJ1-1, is DSGVTQTPKHLITATGQRVTLRCSPRSGDLSVYWYQQSLDQGLQFLIQYYNGEERAKGNILERFSAQQFPDLHSELNLSSLELGDSALYFCASGKGQTGGTEAFFGQGTRLTVV.

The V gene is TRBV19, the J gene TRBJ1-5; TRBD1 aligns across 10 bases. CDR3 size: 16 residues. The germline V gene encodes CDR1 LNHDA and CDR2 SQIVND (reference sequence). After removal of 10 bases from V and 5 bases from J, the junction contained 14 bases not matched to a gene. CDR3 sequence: CATRLSWDRGYQPQHF. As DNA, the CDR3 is TGTGCCACCCGGCTGAGTTGGGACAGGGGTTATCAGCCCCAGCATTTT. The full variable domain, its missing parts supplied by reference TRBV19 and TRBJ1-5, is DGGITQSPKYLFRKEGQNVTLSCEQNLNHDAMYWYRQDPGQGLRLIYYSQIVNDFQKGDIAEGYSVSREKKESFPLTVTSAQKNPTAFYLCATRLSWDRGYQPQHFGDGTRLSIL.

The CDR3, as DNA: TGTGCCAGCAGCCACATGGACAGAGCTAACTATGGCTACACCTTC. This gives the protein CASSHMDRANYGYTF. This chain links TRBV6-1 with TRBJ1-2; D might be TRBD1 (6 bases). The CDR3 runs 15 residues. Germline V gene sequence: CDR1 MNHNS, CDR2 SASEGT. Trimming pared 6 bases from V and 0 bases from J, leaving 14 bases between.

Here the CDR3 reads CASSQVSGQGYQPQHF. The DNA for the CDR3 is TGTGCCAGCAGCCAAGTTTCGGGACAGGGTTATCAGCCCCAGCATTTT. The V call is TRBV4-2, the J call TRBJ1-5; 9 bases agree with TRBD1. Germline-derived CDR1 and CDR2 are LGHNA and YNFKEQ. The CDR3 contains 16 residues. Trimming at V came to 1 base and at J to 5 bases, leaving 6 bases not matched to a gene.

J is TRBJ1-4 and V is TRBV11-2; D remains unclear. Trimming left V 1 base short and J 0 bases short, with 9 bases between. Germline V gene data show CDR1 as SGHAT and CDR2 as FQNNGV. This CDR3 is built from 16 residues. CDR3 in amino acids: CASSLVRQATNEKLFF. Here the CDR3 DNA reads TGTGCCAGCAGCTTAGTCCGACAAGCAACTAATGAAAAACTGTTTTTT.

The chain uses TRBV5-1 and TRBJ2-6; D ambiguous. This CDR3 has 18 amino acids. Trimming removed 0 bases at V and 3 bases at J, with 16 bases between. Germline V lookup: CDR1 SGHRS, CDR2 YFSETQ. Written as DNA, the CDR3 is TGCGCCAGCAGCTTGGGTGTCCGAGGAGATTATGGGGCCAACGTCCTGACTTTC. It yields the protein CASSLGVRGDYGANVLTF.

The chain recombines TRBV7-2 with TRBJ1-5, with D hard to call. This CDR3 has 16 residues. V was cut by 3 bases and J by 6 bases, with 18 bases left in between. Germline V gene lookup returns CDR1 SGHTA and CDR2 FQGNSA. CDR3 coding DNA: TGTGCCAGCAGCTTGCATGTCAGTGGGTCAGGTCAGCCCCAGCATTTT. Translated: CASSLHVSGSGQPQHF.